The next 7 T cell receptor beta chains were all read from a single sample in a study of CD8+ T cells in alopecia areata. Sequencing templates came from extracted RNA that was reverse transcribed into cDNA. Repertoires were generated with immunoSEQ multiplex PCR, while TCRdb's copy carries only in-frame clones and drops some. The table includes fewer than 250,000 clones, more than 30% detected once. The treatment here: oral pan-JAK inhibitor, 5-10 mg twice daily. Specimen: CD4+ T cells sorted from blood, collected at approximately week 31, from a patient treated with tofacitinib. Every receptor here comes from a human donor with alopecia areata.

J is TRBJ2-7 and V is TRBV7-2, with D perhaps matching TRBD1 (6 bases). CDR1 is SGHTA, CDR2 FQGNSA, per germline. CDR3 size: 14 residues. Trimming left V 1 base short and J 5 bases short, with 12 bases between. CDR3 DNA sequence: TGTGCCAGCAGCTTAGAAACAGGGCGCCACGAGCAGTACTTC. It specifies CASSLETGRHEQYF.

In its sample, this clone was seen a few times. The rearrangement joins TRBV2 to TRBJ2-2; tentative D call: TRBD2 (5 bases). Between the trimmed V and J ends, which lost 4 bases and 4 bases, there was a span of 10 bases. The CDR3 runs to 14 residues. Germline V gene sequence: CDR1 SNHLY, CDR2 FYNNEI. CDR3 sequence: CASSGESGTGELFF. The CDR3 nucleotides are TGTGCCAGCAGTGGGGAGAGCGGCACCGGGGAGCTGTTTTTT.

This sequence joins TRBV5-1 and TRBJ2-7, with D unclear. With 0 bases removed from V and 7 bases from J, the gap between germline ends came to 17 bases. The germline CDR1 and CDR2 sequences are SGHRS and YFSETQ. CDR3 length equals 15 residues. This chain's CDR3 is CASSLGAPPNVEQYF. CDR3 DNA: TGCGCCAGCAGCTTGGGAGCCCCTCCGAACGTTGAGCAGTACTTC.

This clone has more than one count but fewer than ten. The chain employs TRBV27 and TRBJ1-2; TRBD1 might be the D (6 bases). Germline V lookup: CDR1 MNHEY, CDR2 SMNVEV (reference sequence). The V gene lost 5 bases and the J gene lost 4 bases, with 14 bases spanning the gap. This CDR3 comprises 14 residues. CDR3 residues: CASSPLQGLYGYTF. The CDR3 DNA follows: TGTGCCAGCAGTCCCTTACAGGGACTCTATGGCTACACCTTC.

This clone was found a few times. V and J are TRBV2 and TRBJ2-3, with a weak D call TRBD1 (5 bases). Germline V gene sequence: CDR1 SNHLY, CDR2 FYNNEI. V dropped 6 bases and J dropped 0 bases, with 16 bases sitting between them. CDR3 length: 16 residues. The DNA for the CDR3 is TGTGCCAGCAGGTTGACAGCACTTTCTAGCACAGATACGCAGTATTTT. Protein product: CASRLTALSSTDTQYF.

J is TRBJ1-1 and V is TRBV14, with D unclear. The V and J ends lost 4 bases and 5 bases respectively, with 11 bases between them. Per germline, CDR1 SGHDN and CDR2 FVKESK. The CDR3 runs to 13 residues. The DNA of the CDR3 is TGTGCCAGCAGCCCCGATCGCAGGACTGAAGCTTTCTTT. Protein: CASSPDRRTEAFF.

The chain recombines TRBV2 with TRBJ1-6, with a weak D call TRBD1 (6 bases). Deletions cut 7 bases from V and 7 bases from J, with 20 bases between. The germline CDR1 and CDR2 sequences are SNHLY and FYNNEI. This CDR3 contains 16 residues. CDR3 DNA: TGTGCCAGCACCGGAATACGTAGGGGGAACAATTCACCCCTCCACTTT. Its translation: CASTGIRRGNNSPLHF.